Each of the 25 T cell receptor beta chains below was sequenced from the same sample in a study of CD8 T cells in ankylosing spondylitis. TCRdb independently ran MiXCR on the 5' RACE reads; one entry per CDR3 protein. Among about 330,000 distinct CDR3 sequences listed, roughly 8% were seen once. Their specific antigens are unknown. Study results and caveats: Seven or eight highly homologous variants formed a TCR beta motif that appeared characteristic of ankylosing spondylitis blood.

The sample consisted of blood, either unsorted or a sorted T cell fraction (not recorded which). The source is a male donor with ankylosing spondylitis.

This clonotype has only a few counts. V is TRBV7-2 and J is TRBJ2-1; no reliable D call. The germline gives CDR1 SGHTA, CDR2 FQGNSA. CDR3 length: 14 amino acids. Deletions cut 3 bases from V and 3 bases from J, with 9 bases between. The CDR3, as DNA: TGTGCCAGCAGCTTTGGGCGGATCTACAATGAGCAGTTCTTC. Amino acid sequence: CASSFGRIYNEQFF.

This clonotype was counted only a few times. The chain has TRBV28 and TRBJ1-5, with D perhaps matching TRBD1 (5 bases). The CDR3 contains 16 residues. V was clipped by 4 bases and J by 0 bases, with 13 bases between them. From germline, CDR1 is MDHEN and CDR2 SYDVKM. The CDR3 sequence is CASSSPYRISNQPQHF. The DNA for the CDR3 is TGTGCCAGCAGTTCCCCTTACAGGATTAGCAATCAGCCCCAGCATTTT.

V gene TRBV29-1 combines with J gene TRBJ2-7, with 11 bases matching TRBD1. The trim removed 3 bases at V and 5 bases at J, leaving 0 bases unmatched. CDR1 and CDR2 (germline): SQVTM, ANQGSEA. This CDR3 has 12 amino acids. CDR3 nucleotides: TGCAGCGTTGAGGGACAGGGGGACGAGCAGTACTTC. Translated: CSVEGQGDEQYF.

Turning to this clonotype: This may arise from a read error, as a much more abundant clone is one base away. This sequence joins TRBV24-1 and TRBJ2-3; D gene unclear. V was clipped by 4 bases and J by 2 bases, with 12 bases between them. The CDR3 totals 15 residues. Germline-derived CDR1 and CDR2 are KGHDR and SFDVKD. The CDR3: CATSDRRANTDTQYF. The CDR3 DNA is TGTGCCACCAGTGACCGCCGGGCCAACACAGATACGCAGTATTTT.

Ten or more counts support this clonotype. The chain combines TRBV12-3 or TRBV12-4 with TRBJ2-5, with 10 bases matching TRBD1. The CDR3 runs to 17 residues. V shed 5 bases and J 5 bases; nucleotides not matched to a gene: 14. In DNA, the CDR3 is TGTGCCAGCAGTCCTTCCTCTCCGGGACAGGGGCTCGAGACCCAGTACTTC. Its protein is CASSPSSPGQGLETQYF.

There are many counts of this clonotype. The rearrangement joins TRBV14 to TRBJ2-5; 14 nucleotides agree with TRBD2. Germline assignment: CDR1 SGHDN and CDR2 FVKESK. The CDR3 consists of 15 residues. With 1 base clipped from V and 10 bases from J, the junction kept 5 bases outside the gene matches. The CDR3, as DNA: TGTGCCAGCAGCCAAGGACTAGCGGGGGGGTCTAACCAGTACTTC. The encoded protein is CASSQGLAGGSNQYF. Full variable domain (missing parts from reference TRBV14 and TRBJ2-5): EAGVTQFPSHSVIEKGQTVTLRCDPISGHDNLYWYRRVMGKEIKFLLHFVKESKQDESGMPNNRFLAERTGGTYSTLKVQPAELEDSGVYFCASSQGLAGGSNQYFGPGTRLLVL.

This clonotype was seen ten or more times. The CDR3 loop is CASNVPGTNIQYF. In nucleotides, the CDR3 is TGTGCCAGCAATGTCCCAGGGACAAACATTCAGTACTTC. This chain connects TRBV25-1 to TRBJ2-4; D tentatively reads TRBD1 or TRBD2 (5 bases each). The germline CDR1 and CDR2 sequences are MGHDK and SYGVNS. This CDR3 region has 13 residues. Trimming shortened V by 7 bases and J by 6 bases, and 13 bases separated the two germline ends.

This clonotype was counted between two and nine times. The chain employs TRBV7-2 and TRBJ1-2, with 7 bases identical to TRBD1. Trimming cost V 0 bases and J 5 bases; bases outside gene matches: 9. This CDR3 is 16 amino acids long. CDR1 and CDR2 from the germline V gene are SGHTA and FQGNSA. The CDR3 DNA follows: TGTGCCAGCAGCTTAGCACCGGGACAGATAAATTATGGCTACACCTTC. This sequence encodes CASSLAPGQINYGYTF. The whole variable domain, remainder taken from reference TRBV7-2 and TRBJ1-2, is GAGVSQSPSNKVTEKGKDVELRCDPISGHTALYWYRQSLGQGLEFLIYFQGNSAPDKSGLPSDRFSAERTGGSVSTLTIQRTQQEDSAVYLCASSLAPGQINYGYTFGSGTRLTVV.

The sample holds a few counts of this clonotype. The J gene is TRBJ2-7, the V gene TRBV6-1; the match to TRBD1 covers 10 bases. The CDR3 runs to 14 residues. Germline-derived CDR1 and CDR2 are MNHNS and SASEGT. V shed 4 bases and J 6 bases; nucleotides not matched to a gene: 6. In DNA, the CDR3 is TGTGCCAGCAGTGGTGGGGACAGGGGACCCGAGCAGTACTTC. Protein product: CASSGGDRGPEQYF.

This clonotype has a count of ten or more. J is TRBJ1-2 and V is TRBV29-1; D gene uncertain. CDR3 length: 13 amino acids. V was shortened by 2 bases and J by 0 bases, with 7 bases between the two germline ends. The V gene's germline CDR1 is SQVTM and CDR2 ANQGSEA. CDR3 sequence: CSVEKQTNYGYTF. DNA of the CDR3: TGCAGCGTTGAAAAACAGACTAACTATGGCTACACCTTC.

There are a few counts of this clonotype. The J gene is TRBJ2-3, the V gene TRBV28; weak D call: TRBD1 (5 bases). The CDR3 totals 13 residues. The germline gives CDR1 MDHEN, CDR2 SYDVKM. Trimming stripped 7 bases from V and 0 bases from J, with 8 bases between. The CDR3 DNA reads as TGTGCCAGCAAGCAGGGCAGCACAGATACGCAGTATTTT. Protein: CASKQGSTDTQYF. Combining the CDR3 with reference TRBV28 and TRBJ2-3 gives the whole variable domain DVKVTQSSRYLVKRTGEKVFLECVQDMDHENMFWYRQDPGLGLRLIYFSYDVKMKEKGDIPEGYSVSREKKERFSLILESASTNQTSMYLCASKQGSTDTQYFGPGTRLTVL.

A few counts support this clonotype. The V call is TRBV6-1, the J call TRBJ1-5; D may be TRBD1 (5 bases). CDR1 and CDR2 (germline): MNHNS, SASEGT. The germline V and J ends were trimmed by 2 bases and 5 bases, with 13 bases remaining between them. This CDR3 has 15 amino acids. The CDR3 loop reads CASSESDRTYQPQHF. The CDR3 nucleotides are TGTGCCAGCAGTGAAAGCGACAGAACATATCAGCCCCAGCATTTT.

Only a few counts were recorded for this clonotype. The genes are TRBV29-1 and TRBJ2-7; no reliable D call. CDR1 is SQVTM, CDR2 ANQGSEA, per germline. CDR3 length: 12 amino acids. V lost 7 bases, J lost 3 bases, and 13 bases lay in between. Written as DNA, the CDR3 is TGCAGCGCCCTACGGTCGGGCTACGAGCAGTACTTC. Translation: CSALRSGYEQYF.

J is TRBJ2-5 and V is TRBV7-2; tentatively, D is TRBD2 (5 bases). From germline, CDR1 is SGHTA and CDR2 FQGNSA. The CDR3 spans 15 residues. Trimming cost V 1 base and J 2 bases, with 11 bases left between them. CDR3 region: CASSLEAGGQETQYF. CDR3 nucleotide sequence: TGTGCCAGCAGCTTAGAGGCGGGCGGGCAAGAGACCCAGTACTTC.

Comments on this clonotype: The junction departs from the called germline gene at one end, perhaps through a read error. The CDR3 loop reads CASSLAAQEEQFF. The CDR3 DNA sequence: TGTGCTAGCAGCCTTGCGGCGCAGGAGGAACAGTTCTTC. The chain recombines TRBV7-7 with TRBJ2-1; a weak D match, TRBD2 (5 bases). CDR3 length equals 13 residues. Germline V gives CDR1 SSHAT, CDR2 FNYEAQ (reference sequence).

This chain uses TRBV20-1 with TRBJ1-3; 8 bases are shared with TRBD1. Trimming took 3 bases from V and 3 from J; bases not matched to a gene: 7. The V gene's germline CDR1 is DFQATT and CDR2 SNEGSKA (reference sequence). CDR3 length equals 15 residues. The CDR3 reads CSASTPGGFGNTIYF. In DNA form, the CDR3 reads TGCAGTGCTAGTACGCCAGGGGGCTTTGGAAACACCATATATTTT.

The chain links TRBV15 to TRBJ2-7; D is perhaps TRBD2 (6 bases). CDR3 length: 14 amino acids. Trimming took 4 bases from V and 3 from J, leaving 13 bases between them. Germline V gives CDR1 LNHNV, CDR2 YYDKDF (reference sequence). The CDR3 sequence: CATSIFSGNYEQYF. The CDR3 nucleotides are TGTGCCACCAGCATTTTTAGCGGAAACTACGAGCAGTACTTC.

This clonotype was picked up one time. The chain has TRBV6-1 and TRBJ2-3, with 7 nucleotides matching TRBD1. Germline-derived CDR1 and CDR2 are MNHNS and SASEGT. The CDR3 is 14 residues long. Trimming cost V 6 bases and J 5 bases; bases outside gene matches: 8. CDR3 DNA sequence: TGTGCCAGCAGGATCGGACAGGAATTAGATACGCAGTATTTT. It codes for CASRIGQELDTQYF.

This clonotype was counted a few times. The chain couples TRBV20-1 to TRBJ2-7; D uncertain. The V end lost 3 bases, the J end lost 4 bases, and 4 bases lay between the germline ends. There are 10 residues in the CDR3. Germline-derived CDR1 and CDR2 are DFQATT and SNEGSKA (reference sequence). The CDR3 reads CSASRYEQYF. The DNA for the CDR3 is TGCAGTGCTAGTAGGTACGAGCAGTACTTC.

This chain uses TRBV7-9 with TRBJ2-1; 8 bases map to TRBD1. Losses at the gene ends were 4 bases for V and 8 bases for J; bases not matched to a gene: 7. The CDR3 consists of 14 residues. The V gene's germline CDR1 is SEHNR and CDR2 FQNEAQ (reference sequence). In nucleotides, the CDR3 is TGTGCCAGCAGCTCCGGACAGGGTTTAGATGAGCAGTTCTTC. Amino acids: CASSSGQGLDEQFF.

This clonotype was seen just once. A junction boundary mismatches the germline segment, possibly from a read error. V gene TRBV3-1 combines with J gene TRBJ1-1; 8 bases line up with TRBD1. This CDR3 spans 14 amino acids. Germline values: CDR1 LGHDT, CDR2 YNNKEL (reference sequence). The CDR3 here is CASSGFRGPSEALF. In nucleotides, the CDR3 is TGTGCCAGCAGCGGGTTCAGGGGGCCGTCTGAAGCTCTCTTT.

This clonotype occurred a few times. V gene TRBV18 combines with J gene TRBJ1-2; 8 bases are shared with TRBD1. V shed 6 bases and J 4 bases; nucleotides not matched to a gene: 4. The CDR3 totals 13 residues. CDR1 is KGHSH, CDR2 LQKENI, per germline. In nucleotides, the CDR3 is TGTGCCAGCTCGCCGGACAGGGTCTATGGCTACACCTTC. This translates into CASSPDRVYGYTF.

This clonotype was observed a handful of times. The chain has TRBV27 and TRBJ2-7; TRBD1 matches at 8 bases. Trimming cost V 3 bases and J 0 bases; bases outside gene matches: 4. The CDR3 covers 15 residues. Per the germline V gene, CDR1 is MNHEY and CDR2 is SMNVEV (reference sequence). CDR3 residues: CASSLTGAGSYEQYF. The CDR3 DNA reads TGTGCCAGCAGTTTGACAGGGGCGGGCTCCTACGAGCAGTACTTC.

This chain connects TRBV11-2 to TRBJ2-1; maybe TRBD2 (6 bases). V was trimmed by 0 bases and J by 8 bases, leaving 23 bases between them. CDR1 and CDR2 from the germline V gene are SGHAT and FQNNGV. The CDR3 is 18 residues long. The CDR3 spells CASSLDWASETNRDEQFF. The CDR3, as DNA: TGTGCCAGCAGCTTAGATTGGGCTAGCGAGACAAACCGGGATGAGCAGTTCTTC.

This clonotype was counted ten times or more. This chain connects TRBV29-1 to TRBJ2-4, with D hard to call. Looked up from germline, CDR1 is SQVTM and CDR2 is ANQGSEA. V dropped 6 bases and J dropped 0 bases, with 15 bases sitting between them. This CDR3 has 15 residues. The CDR3 is CSVYPGGIAKNIQYF. CDR3 in DNA: TGCAGCGTGTACCCAGGTGGGATAGCCAAAAACATTCAGTACTTC.